These 22 T cell receptor beta chains originate from one sample sequenced in a study of shared clonotypes between healthy human individuals. The protocol was immunoSEQ multiplex PCR, while the TCRdb copy is restricted to in-frame clones and leaves out a portion. The sample holds about 2.3 million clones, 90% to 95% seen once. Input material: naive CD4+ T cells from PBMCs. The sample's subset: CD45RA+ positively selected. These receptors all come from a young man in good health. Some clones in this sample may be carry-over from other donors' samples.

The chain has TRBV30 and TRBJ1-5; the D is unclear. The CDR3 loop spans 15 amino acids. With 0 bases removed from V and 2 bases from J, the gap between germline ends came to 11 bases. From germline, CDR1 is GTSNPN and CDR2 SVGIG (reference sequence). The CDR3 region is CAWSVLSVGNQPQHF. The CDR3 DNA sequence: TGTGCCTGGAGTGTACTATCGGTGGGCAATCAGCCCCAGCATTTT. Full variable domain (outside the CDR3, taken from reference TRBV30 and TRBJ1-5): SQTIHQWPATLVQPVGSPLSLECTVEGTSNPNLYWYRQAAGRGLQLLFYSVGIGQISSEVPQNLSASRPQDRQFILSSKKLLLSDSGFYLCAWSVLSVGNQPQHFGDGTRLSIL.

The J gene is TRBJ2-3, the V gene TRBV28, with 13 nucleotides matching TRBD2. V lost 4 bases to trimming and J lost 6 bases; unmatched junction nucleotides: 10. CDR3 length: 17 residues. The germline CDR1 and CDR2 sequences are MDHEN and SYDVKM. CDR3 sequence: CASSSPGLAGVGDTQYF. CDR3 nucleotide sequence: TGTGCCAGCAGTTCACCTGGACTAGCGGGAGTCGGGGATACGCAGTATTTT.

V and J are TRBV5-1 and TRBJ2-2; 11 bases align to TRBD2. This CDR3 has 15 amino acids. Trimming cost V 4 bases and J 6 bases; bases outside gene matches: 5. From germline, CDR1 is SGHRS and CDR2 YFSETQ. For the CDR3, the DNA is TGCGCCAGCAGCGCCGGGACTAGCGGACCCGGGGAGCTGTTTTTT. It codes for CASSAGTSGPGELFF.

V gene TRBV18 combines with J gene TRBJ2-7; 15 bases map to TRBD2. The V segment lost 5 bases and the J segment 2 bases; nucleotides outside the gene matches: 7. The CDR3 consists of 17 residues. CDR1 KGHSH and CDR2 LQKENI come from the germline V gene. CDR3 in amino acids: CASSGAGTSGRTYEQYF. The DNA of the CDR3 is TGTGCCAGCTCAGGCGCCGGGACTAGCGGGAGGACCTACGAGCAGTACTTC.

This clone was observed a single time. This CDR3 is CASSQGSNPNTGELFF. Here the CDR3 DNA reads TGTGCCAGCTCCCAGGGCAGCAACCCGAACACCGGGGAGCTGTTTTTT. J is TRBJ2-2 and V is TRBV18, with a weak D call TRBD1 (5 bases). The CDR3 loop spans 16 amino acids. Trimming removed 6 bases from V and 0 bases from J, with 14 bases in between. Germline-derived CDR1 and CDR2 are KGHSH and LQKENI.

The chain recombines TRBV7-9 with TRBJ2-7; no clear D gene. Germline CDR1 reads SEHNR; CDR2 reads FQNEAQ (reference sequence). V was clipped by 5 bases and J by 7 bases, with 21 bases between them. CDR3 length: 15 amino acids. The CDR3: CASSLTPLGLGEQYF. The CDR3 nucleotides are TGTGCCAGCAGCCTAACCCCTCTAGGATTGGGGGAGCAGTACTTC.

This chain uses TRBV6-1 with TRBJ2-1; unclear D gene. The V gene lost 4 bases and the J gene lost 5 bases, with 12 bases spanning the gap. Germline V gene lookup returns CDR1 MNHNS and CDR2 SASEGT. The length of the CDR3 is 14 residues. The CDR3 protein is CASSGMNRDNEQFF. The CDR3, as DNA: TGTGCCAGCAGTGGGATGAACAGAGACAATGAGCAGTTCTTC.

Concerning this clone: Other nucleotide sequences from this sample produce the same CDR3. V is TRBV20-1 and J is TRBJ2-5, with no clear D. The germline gives CDR1 DFQATT, CDR2 SNEGSKA (reference sequence). The V gene lost 0 bases and the J gene lost 5 bases, with 4 bases spanning the gap. CDR3 size: 11 residues. Here the CDR3 DNA reads TGCAGTGCTAGAGATTTCGAGACCCAGTACTTC. Protein sequence: CSARDFETQYF.

The chain joins TRBV10-1 to TRBJ2-5, with D tentatively TRBD1 (5 bases). The V end was cut by 8 bases, the J end by 2 bases, with 15 bases between. Germline CDR1 reads WNHNN; CDR2 reads SYGVQD (reference sequence). This CDR3 has 14 residues. The CDR3: CASSPGQGQETQYF. As DNA, the CDR3 is TGCGCCAGCTCCCCGGGCCAGGGACAAGAGACCCAGTACTTC.

As concerns this clone: Other DNA sequences in this specimen translate into the identical CDR3. The chain couples TRBV9 to TRBJ1-3; D not resolved. The CDR3 runs 16 residues. In germline, CDR1 is SGDLS, CDR2 YYNGEE. Deletions cut 0 bases from V and 0 bases from J, with 10 bases between. DNA of the CDR3: TGTGCCAGCAGCGTAGGAGGGTTACACTCTGGAAACACCATATATTTT. Its translation: CASSVGGLHSGNTIYF.

The chain uses TRBV15 and TRBJ2-2; D tentatively reads TRBD1 or TRBD2 (5 bases each). There are 15 residues in the CDR3. Trimming pared 7 bases from V and 1 base from J, leaving 13 bases between. Germline-derived CDR1 and CDR2 are LNHNV and YYDKDF (reference sequence). CDR3 sequence reads: CATNKRDGNTGELFF. The CDR3 coding sequence is TGTGCCACCAATAAACGGGACGGGAACACCGGGGAGCTGTTTTTT.

J is TRBJ2-3 and V is TRBV27; TRBD2 agrees at 7 bases. Germline V gene lookup returns CDR1 MNHEY and CDR2 SMNVEV (reference sequence). This CDR3 spans 17 amino acids. J gave up 0 bases and V 2 bases, and 8 bases lay outside the gene matches. This CDR3 reads CASSLKGPSGSTDTQYF. The CDR3 DNA follows: TGTGCCAGCAGTTTAAAGGGCCCTAGCGGTAGCACAGATACGCAGTATTTT.

This sequence joins TRBV20-1 and TRBJ1-2; D ambiguous. The CDR3 spans 8 residues. Germline V gene lookup returns CDR1 DFQATT and CDR2 SNEGSKA (reference sequence). V lost 6 bases, J lost 8 bases, and 4 bases lay in between. CDR3 coding DNA: TGCAGTGCGGGGGGCTACACCTTC. Its translation: CSAGGYTF.

V is TRBV2 and J is TRBJ2-1, with a tentative D call TRBD2 (5 bases). The V gene lost 3 bases and the J gene lost 7 bases, with 13 bases spanning the gap. The CDR3 totals 14 residues. Germline CDR1 and CDR2: SNHLY and FYNNEI. CDR3 DNA sequence: TGTGCCAGCAGTGAGGGAGTAGTGGGAAATGAGCAGTTCTTC. Amino acid sequence: CASSEGVVGNEQFF.

This rearrangement joins TRBV5-1 to TRBJ1-3; 8 nucleotides match TRBD1. V was clipped by 5 bases and J by 4 bases; unmatched bases: 8. There are 15 residues in the CDR3. Germline V lookup: CDR1 SGHRS, CDR2 YFSETQ. CDR3 nucleotides: TGCGCCAGCAGTCCGCGACAGGGGATGGGAAACACCATATATTTT. Protein product: CASSPRQGMGNTIYF.

The chain employs TRBV19 and TRBJ1-2; no clear D. Trimming removed 6 bases at V and 0 bases at J, with 17 bases between. The CDR3 is 16 amino acids. Germline assignment: CDR1 LNHDA and CDR2 SQIVND (reference sequence). Here the CDR3 reads CASSLILSGTNYGYTF. As DNA, the CDR3 is TGTGCCAGTAGCCTTATTTTGAGCGGGACTAACTATGGCTACACCTTC.

This chain links TRBV9 with TRBJ2-3; the D is unclear. This CDR3 region has 15 residues. Deletions cut 1 base from V and 2 bases from J, with 11 bases between. From germline, CDR1 is SGDLS and CDR2 YYNGEE. The CDR3 protein is CASSVFGQNTDTQYF. CDR3 bases: TGTGCCAGCAGCGTATTTGGGCAAAACACAGATACGCAGTATTTT.

The chain has TRBV27 and TRBJ2-7; TRBD1 agrees at 10 bases. Trimming cost V 6 bases and J 2 bases; bases outside gene matches: 7. CDR1 is MNHEY and CDR2 is SMNVEV in the germline V gene (reference sequence). The CDR3 is 15 residues long. In DNA form, the CDR3 reads TGTGCCAGCAGATCCACGGGACAGGGGACCTACGAGCAGTACTTC. Amino acid sequence: CASRSTGQGTYEQYF.

Of note for this clone: The same CDR3 can be traced to other DNA sequences in this sample. The rearrangement uses TRBV6-1 and TRBJ2-7; 7 bases match TRBD1. Germline-derived CDR1 and CDR2 are MNHNS and SASEGT. There are 13 residues in the CDR3. V was clipped by 8 bases and J by 4 bases; unmatched bases: 8. This CDR3 is CASSERGPYEQYF. As DNA, the CDR3 is TGTGCCAGCTCGGAGAGGGGGCCATACGAGCAGTACTTC.

This rearrangement joins TRBV7-3 to TRBJ2-1; 10 bases are shared with TRBD2. This CDR3 region has 15 residues. CDR1 is SGHTA and CDR2 is FQGTGA in the germline V gene. The J segment lost 4 bases and the V segment lost 7 bases, leaving 7 bases of the junction unmatched. The CDR3 nucleotides are TGTGCCAGCACCAAAGGACTAGCGGATTACAATGAGCAGTTCTTC. Protein product: CASTKGLADYNEQFF.

The chain employs TRBV27 and TRBJ1-2; a possible D gene is TRBD1 (5 bases). Germline CDR1 reads MNHEY; CDR2 reads SMNVEV (reference sequence). Deletions cut 8 bases from V and 0 bases from J, with 13 bases between. The CDR3 runs to 14 residues. In nucleotides, the CDR3 is TGTGCCAGCGGTAGGGGAGAGTCTAACTATGGCTACACCTTC. It encodes CASGRGESNYGYTF.

The chain uses TRBV28 and TRBJ1-5; D perhaps matches TRBD1 (5 bases). The CDR3 is 15 residues long. Trimming left V 10 bases short and J 2 bases short, with 18 bases between. Germline-derived CDR1 and CDR2 are MDHEN and SYDVKM. CDR3 DNA sequence: TGTGCCACCGCGACCGGGGGGAGCGGCAATCAGCCCCAGCATTTT. This translates into CATATGGSGNQPQHF.